The 17 T cell receptor beta chains reported below all come from one sample, sequenced in a study of cytomegalovirus exposure and HLA in healthy donors. Researchers ran the PCR with 60 Vbeta and 13 Jbeta primers. Data came from immunoSEQ multiplex PCR; TCRdb stores just in-frame clones and leaves some out. The sample shows around 190,000 clones, about 80% of them seen only once. The sample consisted of PBMCs. Every receptor here comes from a woman aged 25 to 45 in good health and CMV-seropositive.

This clone was picked up a small number of times. V gene TRBV2 combines with J gene TRBJ1-5; D is unresolved. Germline loops: CDR1 SNHLY, CDR2 FYNNEI. V lost 0 bases and J 5 bases, leaving 8 bases between the germline ends. The CDR3 is made up of 14 amino acids. The DNA for the CDR3 is TGTGCCAGCAGTGAAGCGCGTTCCGATCAGCCCCAGCATTTT. As protein: CASSEARSDQPQHF.

The gene calls are TRBV2 and TRBJ1-2; 11 nucleotides align to TRBD1. V was clipped by 9 bases and J by 1 base; unmatched bases: 10. From germline, CDR1 is SNHLY and CDR2 FYNNEI. This CDR3 region has 16 residues. The CDR3 here is CARGGQGGPDNYGYTF. The CDR3 DNA is TGTGCCAGGGGGGGACAGGGGGGACCCGATAACTATGGCTACACCTTC. Looking up the rest from reference TRBV2 and TRBJ1-2 gives the full variable domain: EPEVTQTPSHQVTQMGQEVILRCVPISNHLYFYWYRQILGQKVEFLVSFYNNEISEKSEIFDDQFSVERPDGSNFTLKIRSTKLEDSAMYFCARGGQGGPDNYGYTFGSGTRLTVV.

The chain employs TRBV5-4 and TRBJ2-7; 9 bases fit TRBD2. This CDR3 is built from 18 residues. The germline CDR1 and CDR2 sequences are SGHNT and YYREEE (reference sequence). V lost 0 bases to trimming and J lost 0 bases; unmatched junction nucleotides: 10. The CDR3 DNA follows: TGTGCCAGCAGCTTGGCCGTGACTAGCGGACGCAGCTCCTACGAGCAGTACTTC. Its protein is CASSLAVTSGRSSYEQYF.

The chain couples TRBV4-3 to TRBJ1-2; 7 bases are shared with TRBD1. The V gene's germline CDR1 is LGHNA and CDR2 YSLEER. The V gene end was trimmed by 2 bases and the J gene end by 4 bases; junction bases not matched to a gene: 10. The CDR3 contains 16 residues. The CDR3, as DNA: TGCGCCAGCAGCCAAAGCCGGACAGGAGCCGCCTATGGCTACACCTTC. It codes for CASSQSRTGAAYGYTF.

This clone was counted only a few times. The chain joins TRBV2 to TRBJ1-2; D gene uncertain. The CDR3 has 15 residues. Germline CDR1 reads SNHLY; CDR2 reads FYNNEI. The V and J ends lost 2 bases and 1 base respectively, with 11 bases between them. CDR3 nucleotides: TGTGCCAGCAGTGAAAGCTCGCCGGGTAACTATGGCTACACCTTC. Its translation is CASSESSPGNYGYTF.

This chain links TRBV27 with TRBJ2-7; 9 bases align to TRBD1. The trim removed 7 bases at V and 6 bases at J, leaving 13 bases unmatched. CDR3 size: 15 residues. CDR1 is MNHEY and CDR2 is SMNVEV in the germline V gene (reference sequence). The CDR3 nucleotides are TGTGCCAGCACCCCCTACCGGGACAGGGTGGTCGAGCAGTACTTC. It codes for CASTPYRDRVVEQYF.

This chain connects TRBV5-1 to TRBJ2-2, with D possibly being TRBD1 (6 bases). The germline V gene encodes CDR1 SGHRS and CDR2 YFSETQ. The CDR3 covers 16 residues. The ends were cut back, 2 bases at V and 4 bases at J, with 15 bases in the middle. CDR3 bases: TGCGCCAGCAGCTTACAGGGTCGTATTGGCACCGGGGAGCTGTTTTTT. Amino acid sequence: CASSLQGRIGTGELFF.

The rearrangement joins TRBV5-4 to TRBJ2-3; 13 bases are shared with TRBD2. The CDR3 is 17 residues long. Trimming took 3 bases from V and 4 from J; bases not matched to a gene: 8. Germline CDR1 is SGHNT and CDR2 is YYREEE (reference sequence). CDR3 DNA sequence: TGTGCCAGCAGCTCCCCGGGACTAGCGGGGTCCGCAGATACGCAGTATTTT. Translated, it gives CASSSPGLAGSADTQYF.

The chain has TRBV7-2 and TRBJ1-5; 9 nucleotides line up with TRBD1. The CDR3 covers 17 residues. V shed 5 bases, J shed 0 bases, and the junction held 8 bases outside the gene matches. Germline lookup yields CDR1 SGHTA and CDR2 FQGNSA. CDR3 sequence reads: CASSPGQGDYSNQPQHF. CDR3 nucleotides: TGTGCCAGCAGCCCGGGACAGGGCGATTATAGCAATCAGCCCCAGCATTTT.

J is TRBJ1-2 and V is TRBV30; D possibly corresponds to TRBD1 (5 bases). Germline V gene lookup returns CDR1 GTSNPN and CDR2 SVGIG (reference sequence). CDR3 length: 14 residues. Trimming removed 3 bases at V and 6 bases at J, with 17 bases between. CDR3 sequence reads: CAWSPTALWDGYTF. The DNA for the CDR3 is TGTGCCTGGAGCCCGACAGCCCTCTGGGATGGCTACACCTTC.

There are a few counts of this clone. The chain combines TRBV6-5 with TRBJ2-3; D may be TRBD2 (6 bases). The CDR3 spans 15 residues. CDR1 is MNHEY, CDR2 SVGAGI, per germline. Trimming took off 7 bases at V and 1 base at J, with 15 bases between the two ends. The CDR3 sequence is CASTMGGRGTDTQYF. The CDR3 nucleotides read TGTGCCAGCACCATGGGGGGAAGGGGCACAGATACGCAGTATTTT.

The chain combines TRBV7-9 with TRBJ2-7; 10 bases agree with TRBD1. Germline loops: CDR1 SEHNR, CDR2 FQNEAQ (reference sequence). The CDR3 extends over 13 amino acids. The trim removed 4 bases at V and 5 bases at J, leaving 2 bases unmatched. The CDR3 DNA sequence: TGTGCCAGCAGCTCTGGGACAGGGGACGAGCAGTACTTC. Residues: CASSSGTGDEQYF.

The chain has TRBV27 and TRBJ2-1, with D possibly TRBD2 on 5 matching bases. The germline V and J ends were trimmed by 6 bases and 0 bases, with 15 bases remaining between them. Germline V gene data show CDR1 as MNHEY and CDR2 as SMNVEV (reference sequence). The CDR3 length is 16 residues. The CDR3 DNA follows: TGTGCCAGCAGGCCGCGGACTTTTAGCTCCTACAATGAGCAGTTCTTC. It translates to CASRPRTFSSYNEQFF.

The chain joins TRBV6-5 to TRBJ1-1; perhaps TRBD1 as D (5 bases). The CDR3 loop spans 15 amino acids. The germline V gene has CDR1 MNHEY and CDR2 SVGAGI. With 2 bases removed from V and 4 bases from J, the gap between germline ends came to 14 bases. This CDR3 reads CASSYSRVQGTEAFF. CDR3 nucleotides: TGTGCCAGCAGTTACAGCAGGGTTCAGGGCACTGAAGCTTTCTTT.

CDR3 DNA: TGTGCCAGCTCAACAGGGAAGACAGGGGTCAACACTGAAGCTTTCTTT. Amino acids: CASSTGKTGVNTEAFF. The genes are TRBV18 and TRBJ1-1; 8 bases map to TRBD1. The CDR3 has 16 residues. V shed 5 bases, J shed 2 bases, and the junction held 10 bases outside the gene matches. CDR1 and CDR2 from the germline V gene are KGHSH and LQKENI.

This chain links TRBV5-1 with TRBJ2-2; the match to TRBD1 covers 10 bases. This CDR3 is 15 amino acids long. Germline assignment: CDR1 SGHRS and CDR2 YFSETQ. Trimming removed 4 bases from V and 4 bases from J; junction bases left unmatched: 4. This CDR3 reads CASSTGQGGTGELFF. CDR3 bases: TGCGCCAGCAGCACCGGACAGGGGGGCACCGGGGAGCTGTTTTTT.

The rearrangement links TRBV7-9 to TRBJ2-1, with 9 bases lining up with TRBD1. CDR1 is SEHNR, CDR2 FQNEAQ, per germline (reference sequence). The CDR3 totals 16 residues. Unmatched junction bases numbered 8, after V lost 4 bases and J lost 4 bases. CDR3 loop: CASSSADRGSYNEQFF. The CDR3 region has the DNA TGTGCCAGCAGCTCCGCGGACAGGGGCTCATACAATGAGCAGTTCTTC.